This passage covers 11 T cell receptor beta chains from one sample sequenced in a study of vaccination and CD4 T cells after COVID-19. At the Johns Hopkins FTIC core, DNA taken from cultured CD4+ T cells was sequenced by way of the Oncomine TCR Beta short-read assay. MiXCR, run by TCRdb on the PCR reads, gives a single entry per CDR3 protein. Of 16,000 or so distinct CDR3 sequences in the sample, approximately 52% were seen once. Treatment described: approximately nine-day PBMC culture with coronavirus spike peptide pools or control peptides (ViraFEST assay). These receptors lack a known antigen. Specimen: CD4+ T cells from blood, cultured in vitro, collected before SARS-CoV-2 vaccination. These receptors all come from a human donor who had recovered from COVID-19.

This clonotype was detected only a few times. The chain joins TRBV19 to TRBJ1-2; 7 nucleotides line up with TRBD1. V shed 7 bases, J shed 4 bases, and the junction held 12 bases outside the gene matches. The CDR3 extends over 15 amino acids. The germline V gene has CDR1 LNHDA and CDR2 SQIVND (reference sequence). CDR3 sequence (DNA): TGTGCCAGTAATAAAAGTGGTCGGGACAGCTATGGCTACACCTTC. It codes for CASNKSGRDSYGYTF.

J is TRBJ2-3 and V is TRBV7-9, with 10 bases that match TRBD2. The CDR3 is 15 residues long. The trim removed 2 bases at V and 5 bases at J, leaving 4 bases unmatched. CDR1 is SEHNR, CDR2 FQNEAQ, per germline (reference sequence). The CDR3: CASSLTSGVKDTQYF. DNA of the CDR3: TGTGCCAGCAGCTTAACTAGCGGGGTGAAAGATACGCAGTATTTT.

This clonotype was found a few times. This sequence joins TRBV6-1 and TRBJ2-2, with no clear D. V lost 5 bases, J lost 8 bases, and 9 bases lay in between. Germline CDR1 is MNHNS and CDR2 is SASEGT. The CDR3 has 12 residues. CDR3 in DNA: TGTGCCAGCAGTCCCGGGCCGGGGGAGCTGTTTTTT. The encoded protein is CASSPGPGELFF.

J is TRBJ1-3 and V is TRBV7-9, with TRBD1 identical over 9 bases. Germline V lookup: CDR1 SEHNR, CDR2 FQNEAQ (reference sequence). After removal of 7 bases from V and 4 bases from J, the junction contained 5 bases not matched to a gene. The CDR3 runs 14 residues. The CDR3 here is CASTPTGGGNTIYF. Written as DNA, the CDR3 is TGTGCCAGCACCCCGACAGGGGGAGGAAACACCATATATTTT.

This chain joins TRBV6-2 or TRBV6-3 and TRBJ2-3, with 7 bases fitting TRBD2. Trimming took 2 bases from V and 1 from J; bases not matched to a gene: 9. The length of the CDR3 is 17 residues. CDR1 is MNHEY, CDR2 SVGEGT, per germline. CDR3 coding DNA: TGTGCCAGCAGTTACCGACCTCGCGGGGGTGGCACAGATACGCAGTATTTT. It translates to CASSYRPRGGGTDTQYF.

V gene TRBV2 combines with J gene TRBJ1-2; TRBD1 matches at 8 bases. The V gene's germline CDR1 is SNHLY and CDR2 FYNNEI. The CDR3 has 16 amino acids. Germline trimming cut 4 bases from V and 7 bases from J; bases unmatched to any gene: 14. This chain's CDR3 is CASSAALRTGLSGYTF. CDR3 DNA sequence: TGTGCCAGCAGTGCGGCCTTAAGGACAGGGCTCAGTGGCTACACCTTC.

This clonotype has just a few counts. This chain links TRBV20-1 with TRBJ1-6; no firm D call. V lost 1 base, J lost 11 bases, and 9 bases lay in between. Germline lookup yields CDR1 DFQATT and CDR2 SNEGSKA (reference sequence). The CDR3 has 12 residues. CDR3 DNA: TGCAGTGCTAGAGTTATAAATGCACCCCTCCACTTT. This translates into CSARVINAPLHF.

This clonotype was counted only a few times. The CDR3 DNA follows: TGCAGTGTTAAGAAAAGGTTCCTTGACTATGGCTACACCTTC. It encodes CSVKKRFLDYGYTF. This chain joins TRBV20-1 and TRBJ1-2; no reliable D call. V lost 7 bases and J 3 bases, leaving 18 bases between the germline ends. CDR3 size: 14 residues. Germline V gene lookup returns CDR1 DFQATT and CDR2 SNEGSKA (reference sequence).

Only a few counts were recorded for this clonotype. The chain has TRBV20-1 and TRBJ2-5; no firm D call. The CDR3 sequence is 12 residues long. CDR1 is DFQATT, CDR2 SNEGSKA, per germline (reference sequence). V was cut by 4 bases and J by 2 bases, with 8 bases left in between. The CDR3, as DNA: TGCAGTGCTACCCCGGAGCAAGAGACCCAGTACTTC. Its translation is CSATPEQETQYF.

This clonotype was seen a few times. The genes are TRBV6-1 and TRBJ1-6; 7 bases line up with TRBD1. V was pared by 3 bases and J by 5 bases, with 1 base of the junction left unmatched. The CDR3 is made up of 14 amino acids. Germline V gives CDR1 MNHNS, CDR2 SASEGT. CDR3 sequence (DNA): TGTGCCAGCAGTGAGGACAGGAATAATTCACCCCTCCACTTT. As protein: CASSEDRNNSPLHF.

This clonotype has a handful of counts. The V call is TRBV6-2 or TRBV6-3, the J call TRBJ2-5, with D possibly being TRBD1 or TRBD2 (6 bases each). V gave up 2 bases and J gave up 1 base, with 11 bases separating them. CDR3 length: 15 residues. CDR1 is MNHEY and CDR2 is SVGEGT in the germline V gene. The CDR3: CASSYRRGVQETQYF. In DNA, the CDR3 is TGTGCCAGCAGTTACCGGAGGGGGGTCCAAGAGACCCAGTACTTC.